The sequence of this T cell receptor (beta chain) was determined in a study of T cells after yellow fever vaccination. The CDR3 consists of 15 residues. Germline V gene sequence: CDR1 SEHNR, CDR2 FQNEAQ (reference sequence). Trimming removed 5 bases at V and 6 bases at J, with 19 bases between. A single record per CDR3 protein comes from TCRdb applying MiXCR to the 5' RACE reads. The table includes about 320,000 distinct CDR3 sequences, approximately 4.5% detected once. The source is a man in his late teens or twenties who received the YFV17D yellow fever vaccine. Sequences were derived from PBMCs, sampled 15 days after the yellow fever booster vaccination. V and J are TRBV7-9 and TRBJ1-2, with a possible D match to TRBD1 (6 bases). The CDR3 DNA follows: TGTGCCAGCAGCCCCCGGGACACCTATACGCATGGCTACACCTTC. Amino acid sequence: CASSPRDTYTHGYTF.